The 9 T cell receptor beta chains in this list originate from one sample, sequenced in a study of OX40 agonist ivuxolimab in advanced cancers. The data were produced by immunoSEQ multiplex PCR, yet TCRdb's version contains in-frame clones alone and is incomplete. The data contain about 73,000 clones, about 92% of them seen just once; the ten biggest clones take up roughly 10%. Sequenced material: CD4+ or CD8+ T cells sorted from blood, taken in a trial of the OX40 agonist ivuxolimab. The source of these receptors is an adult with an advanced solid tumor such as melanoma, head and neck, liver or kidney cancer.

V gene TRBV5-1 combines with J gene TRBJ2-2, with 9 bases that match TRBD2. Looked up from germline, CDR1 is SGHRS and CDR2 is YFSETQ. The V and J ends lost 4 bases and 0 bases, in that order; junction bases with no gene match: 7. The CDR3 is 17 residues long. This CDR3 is CASSGYSGGANTGELFF. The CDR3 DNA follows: TGCGCCAGCAGCGGGTATAGCGGGGGTGCGAACACCGGGGAGCTGTTTTTT.

Here the CDR3 reads CASSLATTGGEAGELFF. The DNA for the CDR3 is TGTGCCAGCAGCTTGGCAACGACAGGGGGCGAGGCCGGGGAGCTGTTTTTT. This chain uses TRBV5-6 with TRBJ2-2; TRBD1 matches at 10 bases. CDR1 is SGHDT, CDR2 YYEEEE, per germline. The V and J ends lost 0 bases and 6 bases, in that order; junction bases with no gene match: 8. This CDR3 region has 17 residues.

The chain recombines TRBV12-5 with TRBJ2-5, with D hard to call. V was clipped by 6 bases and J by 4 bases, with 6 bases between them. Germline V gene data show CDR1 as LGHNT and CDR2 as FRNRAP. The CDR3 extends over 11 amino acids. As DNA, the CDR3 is TGTGCTAGTGGCCCCGGAGAGACCCAGTACTTC. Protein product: CASGPGETQYF.

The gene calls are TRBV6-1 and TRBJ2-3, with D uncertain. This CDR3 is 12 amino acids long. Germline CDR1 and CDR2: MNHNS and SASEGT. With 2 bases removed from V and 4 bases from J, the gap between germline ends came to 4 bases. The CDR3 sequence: CASSEFADTQYF. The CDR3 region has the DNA TGTGCCAGCAGTGAATTCGCAGATACGCAGTATTTT.

CDR3 residues: CASTITYNSPLHF. DNA for the CDR3: TGTGCCAGCACCATTACCTATAATTCACCCCTCCACTTT. The chain employs TRBV27 and TRBJ1-6; D not certain. Germline V lookup: CDR1 MNHEY, CDR2 SMNVEV (reference sequence). V was shortened by 7 bases and J by 2 bases, with 6 bases between the two germline ends. The CDR3 has 13 residues.

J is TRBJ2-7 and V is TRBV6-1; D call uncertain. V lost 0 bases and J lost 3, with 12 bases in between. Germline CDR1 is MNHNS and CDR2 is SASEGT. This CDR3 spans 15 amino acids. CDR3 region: CASSEAIVPNYEQYF. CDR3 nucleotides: TGTGCCAGCAGTGAAGCGATTGTTCCCAACTACGAGCAGTACTTC.

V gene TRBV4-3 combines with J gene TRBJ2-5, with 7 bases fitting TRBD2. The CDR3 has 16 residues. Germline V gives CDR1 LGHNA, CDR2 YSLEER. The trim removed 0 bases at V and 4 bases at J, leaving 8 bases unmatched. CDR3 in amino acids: CASSQDRLAVRETQYF. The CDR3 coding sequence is TGCGCCAGCAGCCAAGATAGACTAGCCGTGAGAGAGACCCAGTACTTC.

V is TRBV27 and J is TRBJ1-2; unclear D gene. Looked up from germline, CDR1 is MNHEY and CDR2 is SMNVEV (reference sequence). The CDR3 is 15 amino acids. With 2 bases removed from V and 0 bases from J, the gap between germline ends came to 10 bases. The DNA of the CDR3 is TGTGCCAGCAGTTTAGGAGCACCCGCTAACTATGGCTACACCTTC. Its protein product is CASSLGAPANYGYTF.

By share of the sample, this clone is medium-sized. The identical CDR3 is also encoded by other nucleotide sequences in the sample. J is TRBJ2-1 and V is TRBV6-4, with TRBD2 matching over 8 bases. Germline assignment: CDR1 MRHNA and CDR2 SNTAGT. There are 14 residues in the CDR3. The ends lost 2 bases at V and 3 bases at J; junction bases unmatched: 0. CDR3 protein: CASSDSGGYNEQFF. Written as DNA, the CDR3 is TGTGCCAGCAGTGACAGCGGGGGCTACAATGAGCAGTTCTTC.